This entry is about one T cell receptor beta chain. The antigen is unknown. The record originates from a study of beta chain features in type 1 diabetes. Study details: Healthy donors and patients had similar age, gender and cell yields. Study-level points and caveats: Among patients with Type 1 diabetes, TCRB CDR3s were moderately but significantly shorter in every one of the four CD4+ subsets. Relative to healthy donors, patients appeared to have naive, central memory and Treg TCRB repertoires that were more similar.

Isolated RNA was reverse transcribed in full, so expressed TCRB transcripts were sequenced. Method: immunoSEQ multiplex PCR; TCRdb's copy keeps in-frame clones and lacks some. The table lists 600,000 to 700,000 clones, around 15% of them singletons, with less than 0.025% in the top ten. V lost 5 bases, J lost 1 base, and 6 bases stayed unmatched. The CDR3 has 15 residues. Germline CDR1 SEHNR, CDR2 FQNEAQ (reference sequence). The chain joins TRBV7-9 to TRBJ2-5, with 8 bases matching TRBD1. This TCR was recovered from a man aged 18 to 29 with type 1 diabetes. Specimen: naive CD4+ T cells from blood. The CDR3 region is CASSPRTGGQETQYF. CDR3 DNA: TGTGCCAGCAGCCCTAGAACAGGGGGCCAAGAGACCCAGTACTTC. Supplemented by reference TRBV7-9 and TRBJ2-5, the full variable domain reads DTGVSQNPRHKITKRGQNVTFRCDPISEHNRLYWYRQTLGQGPEFLTYFQNEAQLEKSRLLSDRFSAERPKGSFSTLEIQRTEQGDSAMYLCASSPRTGGQETQYFGPGTRLLVL.